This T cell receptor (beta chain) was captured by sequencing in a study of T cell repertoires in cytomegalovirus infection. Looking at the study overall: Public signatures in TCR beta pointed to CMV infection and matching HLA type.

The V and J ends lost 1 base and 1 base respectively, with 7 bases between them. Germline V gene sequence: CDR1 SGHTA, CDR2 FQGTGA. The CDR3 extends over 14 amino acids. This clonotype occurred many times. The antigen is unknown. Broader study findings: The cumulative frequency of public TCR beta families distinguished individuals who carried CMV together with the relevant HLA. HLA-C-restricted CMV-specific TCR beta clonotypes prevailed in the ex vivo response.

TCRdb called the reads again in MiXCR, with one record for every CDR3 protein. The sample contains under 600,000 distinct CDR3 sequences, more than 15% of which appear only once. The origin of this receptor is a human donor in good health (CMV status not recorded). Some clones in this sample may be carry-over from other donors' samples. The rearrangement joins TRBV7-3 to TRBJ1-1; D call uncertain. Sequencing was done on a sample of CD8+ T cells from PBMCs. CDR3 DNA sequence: TGTGCCAGCAGCTTAAACGGCGGGAACACTGAAGCTTTCTTT. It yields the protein CASSLNGGNTEAFF. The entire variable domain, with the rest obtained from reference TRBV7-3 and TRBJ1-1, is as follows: GAGVSQTPSNKVTEKGKYVELRCDPISGHTALYWYRQSLGQGPEFLIYFQGTGAADDSGLPNDRFFAVRPEGSVSTLKIQRTERGDSAVYLCASSLNGGNTEAFFGQGTRLTVV.